This passage covers 16 T cell receptor beta chains from one sample sequenced in a study of T cell repertoires in cytomegalovirus infection. Via MiXCR, TCRdb re-called the reads, giving one row per CDR3 protein. The sample shows nearly 700,000 distinct CDR3 sequences, 30% to 40% of them seen only once. No antigen is known for these receptors. Sequencing used cultured PBMCs, obtained from culture after CMV antigen stimulation. Every receptor here comes from a human donor in good health (CMV status not recorded). Some clones in this sample may be carry-over from other donors' samples.

This clonotype was seen ten or more times. The CDR3 DNA follows: TGTGCCAGCGGTCGCTTCCCGGGGAGGCACTACGAGCAGTACGTC. Protein: CASGRFPGRHYEQYV. The chain carries TRBV7-9 and TRBJ2-7; maybe TRBD2 (6 bases). The CDR3 sequence is 15 residues long. Trimming took off 8 bases at V and 3 bases at J, with 20 bases between the two ends. Germline V gene sequence: CDR1 SEHNR, CDR2 FQNEAQ (reference sequence).

J is TRBJ2-5 and V is TRBV18; D possibly corresponds to TRBD2 (5 bases). Germline V lookup: CDR1 KGHSH, CDR2 LQKENI. Trimming shortened V by 2 bases and J by 5 bases, and 12 bases separated the two germline ends. This CDR3 comprises 14 residues. CDR3 amino acids: CASSPDLREETQYF. Written as DNA, the CDR3 is TGTGCCAGCTCACCAGATCTGAGGGAGGAGACCCAGTACTTC. Full variable domain (outside the CDR3, taken from reference TRBV18 and TRBJ2-5): NAGVMQNPRHLVRRRGQEARLRCSPMKGHSHVYWYRQLPEEGLKFMVYLQKENIIDESGMPKERFSAEFPKEGPSILRIQQVVRGDSAAYFCASSPDLREETQYFGPGTRLLVL.

This sequence joins TRBV7-9 and TRBJ2-3, with D unclear. V was clipped by 1 base and J by 6 bases, with 8 bases between them. Germline V gene data show CDR1 as SEHNR and CDR2 as FQNEAQ (reference sequence). CDR3 length: 13 residues. CDR3 DNA sequence: TGTGCCAGCAGCTTAGGGGATGGGGATACGCAGTATTTT. Translated, it gives CASSLGDGDTQYF.

Ten or more counts support this clonotype. The rearrangement links TRBV7-2 to TRBJ2-7; no definite D call. Per the germline V gene, CDR1 is SGHTA and CDR2 is FQGNSA. Trimming took 5 bases from V and 3 from J, leaving 14 bases between them. The CDR3 has 14 amino acids. The CDR3 nucleotides read TGTGCCAGCAGCCTCAAGACGGCTGGCTACGAGCAGTACTTC. It codes for CASSLKTAGYEQYF.

The chain combines TRBV12-5 with TRBJ1-1; possible D gene TRBD1, 6 bases. Trimming removed 1 base at V and 4 bases at J, with 7 bases between. Germline loops: CDR1 LGHNT, CDR2 FRNRAP. This CDR3 has 13 amino acids. DNA for the CDR3: TGTGCTAGTGGTTTGGAAGGGGGCACTGAAGCTTTCTTT. The encoded protein is CASGLEGGTEAFF. The full variable domain, rest sourced from reference TRBV12-5 and TRBJ1-1, is DARVTQTPRHKVTEMGQEVTMRCQPILGHNTVFWYRQTMMQGLELLAYFRNRAPLDDSGMPKDRFSAEMPDATLATLKIQPSEPRDSAVYFCASGLEGGTEAFFGQGTRLTVV.

This clonotype was counted many times. The chain is built from TRBV7-8 and TRBJ2-7; 11 bases map to TRBD1. V shed 5 bases, J shed 4 bases, and the junction held 7 bases outside the gene matches. The germline gives CDR1 SGHVS, CDR2 FQNEAQ. The CDR3 runs 15 residues. CDR3 protein: CASSPFGTGGYEQYF. CDR3 bases: TGTGCCAGCAGCCCCTTCGGGACAGGGGGTTACGAGCAGTACTTC.

This clonotype was picked up a small number of times. The chain combines TRBV7-9 with TRBJ2-1; 10 nucleotides align to TRBD2. The CDR3 totals 16 residues. CDR1 is SEHNR and CDR2 is FQNEAQ in the germline V gene (reference sequence). Germline trimming cut 5 bases from V and 1 base from J; bases unmatched to any gene: 5. The CDR3 is CASSTTSGVSYNEQFF. Written as DNA, the CDR3 is TGTGCCAGCAGCACCACTAGCGGGGTATCCTACAATGAGCAGTTCTTC.

This clonotype was picked up many times. The genes are TRBV7-2 and TRBJ1-5; D call uncertain. The CDR3 contains 16 residues. The germline V gene encodes CDR1 SGHTA and CDR2 FQGNSA. V was pared by 5 bases and J by 1 base, with 15 bases between. The CDR3 nucleotides read TGTGCCAGCAGCCGCGGGCAGCCGTTAAGCAATCAGCCCCAGCATTTT. The encoded protein is CASSRGQPLSNQPQHF.

The gene calls are TRBV10-3 and TRBJ1-2; 10 bases are a match to TRBD1. The J segment lost 3 bases and the V segment lost 3 bases, leaving 1 base of the junction unmatched. The CDR3 sequence is 14 residues long. Per the germline V gene, CDR1 is ENHRY and CDR2 is SYGVKD. The CDR3: CAISDGTGDYGYTF. The CDR3 nucleotides read TGTGCCATCAGTGACGGGACAGGGGACTATGGCTACACCTTC.

J is TRBJ1-1 and V is TRBV11-1, with a possible D match to TRBD1 (6 bases). CDR1 is SGHAT and CDR2 is FQDESV in the germline V gene (reference sequence). V was clipped by 5 bases and J by 4 bases, with 14 bases between them. CDR3 length: 14 residues. The CDR3 nucleotides read TGTGCCAGCAGCCCTAGACAGGTGAGCACTGAAGCTTTCTTT. This gives the protein CASSPRQVSTEAFF.

This clonotype has a handful of counts. This chain connects TRBV11-2 to TRBJ2-1; 7 nucleotides line up with TRBD1. Germline trimming cut 7 bases from V and 4 bases from J; bases unmatched to any gene: 7. CDR1 and CDR2 (germline): SGHAT, FQNNGV. This CDR3 is 14 amino acids long. The CDR3 is CASTPIRGYNEQFF. For the CDR3, the DNA is TGTGCCAGCACCCCGATCAGGGGGTACAATGAGCAGTTCTTC.

The chain employs TRBV2 and TRBJ1-5; no definite D call. Trimming pared 1 base from V and 7 bases from J, leaving 5 bases between. CDR1 is SNHLY, CDR2 FYNNEI, per germline. The CDR3 spans 12 residues. The CDR3: CASSEEGQPQHF. As DNA, the CDR3 is TGTGCCAGCAGTGAAGAGGGACAGCCCCAGCATTTT.

This clonotype has just a few counts. The chain links TRBV3-1 to TRBJ2-7; a weak D match, TRBD2 (7 bases). This CDR3 is 16 amino acids long. Germline CDR1 reads LGHDT; CDR2 reads YNNKEL (reference sequence). Trimming removed 1 base at V and 7 bases at J, with 20 bases between. The CDR3 spells CASSQAASRGAEEQYF. Written as DNA, the CDR3 is TGTGCCAGCAGCCAAGCCGCTTCACGGGGGGCGGAAGAGCAGTACTTC.

This clonotype was observed many times. This sequence joins TRBV7-9 and TRBJ2-1; 12 positions agree with TRBD2. V lost 3 bases, J lost 0 bases, and 3 bases stayed unmatched. The germline gives CDR1 SEHNR, CDR2 FQNEAQ (reference sequence). This CDR3 is built from 17 residues. Here the CDR3 reads CASSLGLAGNSYNEQFF. The CDR3 region has the DNA TGTGCCAGCAGCTTGGGACTAGCGGGCAACTCCTACAATGAGCAGTTCTTC.

The chain is built from TRBV10-3 and TRBJ2-1; 12 bases are a match to TRBD2. The CDR3 has 16 amino acids. V shed 4 bases, J shed 8 bases, and the junction held 9 bases outside the gene matches. Germline V gives CDR1 ENHRY, CDR2 SYGVKD. CDR3 coding DNA: TGTGCCATCAGTGGAGGGCTAGCGGGAGGGGGCGATGAGCAGTTCTTC. Its protein is CAISGGLAGGGDEQFF.

This clonotype was counted a few times. This chain connects TRBV9 to TRBJ1-6, with 8 bases fitting TRBD1. V lost 2 bases and J lost 11; bases outside the gene matches: 9. Per germline, CDR1 SGDLS and CDR2 YYNGEE. The CDR3 totals 15 residues. CDR3 sequence: CASSVSGQDPTPLHF. The CDR3 DNA is TGTGCCAGCAGCGTCTCGGGACAGGATCCTACACCCCTCCACTTT.